This paragraph reports one T cell receptor (beta chain). Its antigen is unknown. Sequenced by immunoSEQ multiplex PCR; TCRdb stores in-frame clones only, minus some. Of tens of thousands of clones in the sample, more than 85% were seen once. The source of the sample is a study of lymphopenia after photon versus proton radiotherapy. Study-level results: After the lymphocyte nadir, photon-treated repertoires showed oligoclonal expansion, especially of CD8+ Temra cells.

The receptor was isolated from a woman in her forties with cholangiocarcinoma. The source was peripheral blood, collected from a patient treated with photon-based radiotherapy.

The CDR3 is CASSYLAGEGNEQFF. Written as DNA, the CDR3 is TGCGCCAGCAGCTACCTAGCGGGAGAGGGCAATGAGCAGTTCTTC. The rearrangement links TRBV5-1 to TRBJ2-1; 10 nucleotides agree with TRBD2. CDR3 size: 15 residues. CDR1 and CDR2 from the germline V gene are SGHRS and YFSETQ. V lost 3 bases, J lost 6 bases, and 6 bases stayed unmatched. The variable domain in full, with the rest retrieved from reference TRBV5-1 and TRBJ2-1, is KAGVTQTPRYLIKTRGQQVTLSCSPISGHRSVSWYQQTPGQGLQFLFEYFSETQRNKGNFPGRFSGRQFSNSRSEMNVSTLELGDSALYLCASSYLAGEGNEQFFGPGTRLTVL.